This TCR beta chain was captured by sequencing in a study of blood T cells in healthy people across ages. Primed by a sample-barcoded 5' primer and a J-beta primer mix, a second PCR proceeded for roughly 7 to 12 cycles. Sequencing of every sample gave 3 million or more CDR3-containing paired-end reads. One entry per CDR3 protein results from TCRdb running MiXCR on the 5' RACE reads. The sample lists approximately 880,000 distinct CDR3 sequences; around 48% were seen once. Germline CDR1 and CDR2: WSHSY and SAAADI. V gave up 8 bases and J gave up 2 bases; unmatched junction bases: 3. The CDR3 contains 12 residues. This clonotype was counted between two and nine times.

The receptor was isolated from a man aged 30-40 years in good health. Sample: blood. The chain couples TRBV10-2 to TRBJ2-7; 7 bases fit TRBD2. CDR3 nucleotides: TGCGCCAGCCTACGGGGGGCCTACGAGCAGTACTTC. This encodes CASLRGAYEQYF.